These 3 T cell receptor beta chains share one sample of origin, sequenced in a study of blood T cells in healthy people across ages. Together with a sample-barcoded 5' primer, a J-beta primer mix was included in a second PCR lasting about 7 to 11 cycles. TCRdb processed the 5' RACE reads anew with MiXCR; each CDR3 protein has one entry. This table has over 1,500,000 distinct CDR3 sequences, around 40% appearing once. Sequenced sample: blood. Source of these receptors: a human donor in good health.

CDR3 sequence reads: CASSPMTDSTSTDTQYF. In DNA form, the CDR3 reads TGTGCCAGCTCACCCATGACTGATTCGACCAGCACAGATACGCAGTATTTT. The chain joins TRBV18 to TRBJ2-3; no clear D gene. Germline V gives CDR1 KGHSH, CDR2 LQKENI. The CDR3 consists of 17 residues. V lost 3 bases and J lost 0, with 16 bases in between. Based on the CDR3 plus reference TRBV18 and TRBJ2-3, the full variable domain is NAGVMQNPRHLVRRRGQEARLRCSPMKGHSHVYWYRQLPEEGLKFMVYLQKENIIDESGMPKERFSAEFPKEGPSILRIQQVVRGDSAAYFCASSPMTDSTSTDTQYFGPGTRLTVL.

The CDR3 DNA follows: TGTGCCAGCAGCCAAGAATACGGGGGTACCGGGGAGCTGTTTTTT. Translating gives CASSQEYGGTGELFF. The rearrangement uses TRBV4-2 and TRBJ2-2; possibly TRBD2 for D (6 bases). Trimming took off 0 bases at V and 5 bases at J, with 10 bases between the two ends. This CDR3 is 15 amino acids long. Per the germline V gene, CDR1 is LGHNA and CDR2 is YNFKEQ.

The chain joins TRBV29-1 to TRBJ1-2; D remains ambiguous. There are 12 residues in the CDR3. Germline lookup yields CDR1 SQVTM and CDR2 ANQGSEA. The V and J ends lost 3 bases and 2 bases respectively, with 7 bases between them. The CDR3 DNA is TGCAGCGTTGACAGATTAAACTATGGCTACACCTTC. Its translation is CSVDRLNYGYTF.